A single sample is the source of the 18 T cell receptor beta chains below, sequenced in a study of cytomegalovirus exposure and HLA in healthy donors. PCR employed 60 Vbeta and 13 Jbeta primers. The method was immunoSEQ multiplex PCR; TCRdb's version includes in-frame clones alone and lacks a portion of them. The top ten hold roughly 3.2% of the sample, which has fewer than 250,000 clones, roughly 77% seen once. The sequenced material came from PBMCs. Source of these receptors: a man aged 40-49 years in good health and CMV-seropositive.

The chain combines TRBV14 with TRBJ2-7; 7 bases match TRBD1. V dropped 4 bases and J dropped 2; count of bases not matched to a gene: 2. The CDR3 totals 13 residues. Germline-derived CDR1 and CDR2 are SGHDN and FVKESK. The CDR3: CASSRDRAYEQYF. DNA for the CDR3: TGTGCCAGCAGCCGAGACAGGGCCTACGAGCAGTACTTC. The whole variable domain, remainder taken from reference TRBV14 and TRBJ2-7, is EAGVTQFPSHSVIEKGQTVTLRCDPISGHDNLYWYRRVMGKEIKFLLHFVKESKQDESGMPNNRFLAERTGGTYSTLKVQPAELEDSGVYFCASSRDRAYEQYFGPGTRLTVT.

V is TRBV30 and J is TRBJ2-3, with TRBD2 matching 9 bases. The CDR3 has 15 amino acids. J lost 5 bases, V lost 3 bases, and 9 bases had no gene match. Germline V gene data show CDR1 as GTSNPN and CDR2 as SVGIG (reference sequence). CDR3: CAWSPWAGGIDTQYF. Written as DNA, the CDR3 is TGTGCCTGGAGCCCCTGGGCGGGAGGGATAGATACGCAGTATTTT.

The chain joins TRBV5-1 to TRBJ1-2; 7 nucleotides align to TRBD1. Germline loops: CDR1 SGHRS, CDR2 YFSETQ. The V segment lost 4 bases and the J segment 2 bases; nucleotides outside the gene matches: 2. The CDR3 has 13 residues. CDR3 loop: CASSGTENYGYTF. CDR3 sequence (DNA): TGCGCCAGCAGCGGGACAGAGAACTATGGCTACACCTTC. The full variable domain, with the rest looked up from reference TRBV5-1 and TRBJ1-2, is KAGVTQTPRYLIKTRGQQVTLSCSPISGHRSVSWYQQTPGQGLQFLFEYFSETQRNKGNFPGRFSGRQFSNSRSEMNVSTLELGDSALYLCASSGTENYGYTFGSGTRLTVV.

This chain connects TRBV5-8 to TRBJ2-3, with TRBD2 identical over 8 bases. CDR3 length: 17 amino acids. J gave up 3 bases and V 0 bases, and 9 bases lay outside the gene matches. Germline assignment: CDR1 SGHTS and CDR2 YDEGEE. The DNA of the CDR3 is TGTGCCAGCAGCTTGGGGCTAGCGGGTGTTCGTACAGATACGCAGTATTTT. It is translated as CASSLGLAGVRTDTQYF.

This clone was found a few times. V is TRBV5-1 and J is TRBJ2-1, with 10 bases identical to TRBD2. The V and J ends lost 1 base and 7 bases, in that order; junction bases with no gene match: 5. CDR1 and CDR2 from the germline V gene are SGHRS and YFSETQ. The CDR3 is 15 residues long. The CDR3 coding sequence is TGCGCCAGCAGCTTGAGCGGGGGGGCAGGGAATGAGCAGTTCTTC. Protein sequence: CASSLSGGAGNEQFF.

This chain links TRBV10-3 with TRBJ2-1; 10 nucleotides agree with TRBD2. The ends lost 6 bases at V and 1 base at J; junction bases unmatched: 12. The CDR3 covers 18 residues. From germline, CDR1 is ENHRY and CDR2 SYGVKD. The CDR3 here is CAISRLNHSGRSYNEQFF. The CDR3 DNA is TGTGCCATCAGCCGACTGAATCATAGCGGGAGGTCCTACAATGAGCAGTTCTTC.

Written as DNA, the CDR3 is TGTGCCAGCGCCGTCTCTCGGGGGGCTGGTGAGCAGTTCTTC. Its translation is CASAVSRGAGEQFF. The rearrangement joins TRBV7-3 to TRBJ2-1; D might be TRBD2 (7 bases). V was pared by 8 bases and J by 9 bases, with 20 bases between. This CDR3 comprises 14 residues. Germline loops: CDR1 SGHTA, CDR2 FQGTGA.

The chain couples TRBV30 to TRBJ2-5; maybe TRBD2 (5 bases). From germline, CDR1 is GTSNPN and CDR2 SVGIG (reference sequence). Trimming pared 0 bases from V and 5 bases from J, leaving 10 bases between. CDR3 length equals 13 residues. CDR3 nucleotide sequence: TGTGCCTGGAGTGTGGGGTCGGGGGAGACCCAGTACTTC. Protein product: CAWSVGSGETQYF.

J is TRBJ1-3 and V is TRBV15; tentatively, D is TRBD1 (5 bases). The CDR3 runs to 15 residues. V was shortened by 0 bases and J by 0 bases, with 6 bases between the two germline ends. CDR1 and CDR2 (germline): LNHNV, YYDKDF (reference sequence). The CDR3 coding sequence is TGTGCCACCAGCAGAGACAGGGTCTCTGGAAACACCATATATTTT. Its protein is CATSRDRVSGNTIYF.

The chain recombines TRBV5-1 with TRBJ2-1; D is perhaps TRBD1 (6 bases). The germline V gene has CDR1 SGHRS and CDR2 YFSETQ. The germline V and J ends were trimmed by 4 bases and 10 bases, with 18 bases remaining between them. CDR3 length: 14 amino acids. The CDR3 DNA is TGCGCCAGCAGCCCTGGGACACGTGAAATAGAGCAGTTCTTC. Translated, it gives CASSPGTREIEQFF.

CDR3 bases: TGTGCCAGCAGCCCTTCTTTGACTAGCGGGGGGGCAGATACGCAGTATTTT. It encodes CASSPSLTSGGADTQYF. The rearrangement joins TRBV4-2 to TRBJ2-3; 14 bases map to TRBD2. This CDR3 has 17 amino acids. The trim removed 4 bases at V and 4 bases at J, leaving 7 bases unmatched. Germline V gene data show CDR1 as LGHNA and CDR2 as YNFKEQ.

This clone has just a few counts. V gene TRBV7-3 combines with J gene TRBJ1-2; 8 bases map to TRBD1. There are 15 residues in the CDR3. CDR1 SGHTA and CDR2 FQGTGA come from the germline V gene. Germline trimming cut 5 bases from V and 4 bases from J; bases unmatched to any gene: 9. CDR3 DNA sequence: TGTGCCAGCAGCCAACAGGGGGGTGAAAGCTATGGCTACACCTTC. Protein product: CASSQQGGESYGYTF. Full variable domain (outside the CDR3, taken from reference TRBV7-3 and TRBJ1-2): GAGVSQTPSNKVTEKGKYVELRCDPISGHTALYWYRQSLGQGPEFLIYFQGTGAADDSGLPNDRFFAVRPEGSVSTLKIQRTERGDSAVYLCASSQQGGESYGYTFGSGTRLTVV.

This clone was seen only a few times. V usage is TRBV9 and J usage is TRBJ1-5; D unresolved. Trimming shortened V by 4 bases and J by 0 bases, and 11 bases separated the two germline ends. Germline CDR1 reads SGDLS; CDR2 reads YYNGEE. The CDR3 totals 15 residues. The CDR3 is CASSPPGYSNQPQHF. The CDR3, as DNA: TGTGCCAGCAGCCCCCCAGGTTATAGCAATCAGCCCCAGCATTTT.

Written as DNA, the CDR3 is TGTGCCAGCAGTGGGGGGGGGACCTCGAATCAGCCCCAGCATTTT. It encodes CASSGGGTSNQPQHF. The rearrangement uses TRBV2 and TRBJ1-5, with D perhaps TRBD1 (5 bases). V was shortened by 4 bases and J by 4 bases, with 14 bases between the two germline ends. Germline assignment: CDR1 SNHLY and CDR2 FYNNEI. The CDR3 spans 15 residues.

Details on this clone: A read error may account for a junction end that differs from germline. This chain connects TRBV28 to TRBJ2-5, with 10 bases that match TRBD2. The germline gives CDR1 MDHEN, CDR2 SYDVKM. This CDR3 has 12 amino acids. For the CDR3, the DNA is TGTGCCAGCAGTTCGGGACTAGCGCGCATAAACTTC. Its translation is CASSSGLARINF.

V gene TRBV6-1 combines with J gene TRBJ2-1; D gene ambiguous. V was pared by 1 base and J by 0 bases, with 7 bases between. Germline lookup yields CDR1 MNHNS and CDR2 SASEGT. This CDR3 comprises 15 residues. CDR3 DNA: TGTGCCAGCAGTGAAGGGTGGAGCTCCTACAATGAGCAGTTCTTC. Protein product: CASSEGWSSYNEQFF.

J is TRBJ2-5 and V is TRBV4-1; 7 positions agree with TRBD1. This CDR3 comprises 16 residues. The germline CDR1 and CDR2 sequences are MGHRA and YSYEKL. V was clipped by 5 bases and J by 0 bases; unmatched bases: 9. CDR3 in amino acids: CASSDPNRGYQETQYF. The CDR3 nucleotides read TGCGCCAGCAGCGACCCCAACAGGGGCTACCAAGAGACCCAGTACTTC.

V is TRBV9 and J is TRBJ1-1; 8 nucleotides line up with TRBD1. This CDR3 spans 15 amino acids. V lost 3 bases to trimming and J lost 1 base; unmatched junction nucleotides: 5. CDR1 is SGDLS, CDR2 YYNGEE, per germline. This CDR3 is CASSADRAPNTEAFF. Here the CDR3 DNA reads TGTGCCAGCAGCGCGGACAGGGCCCCGAACACTGAAGCTTTCTTT.